This T cell receptor beta chain is drawn from a study of shared T cell receptors in the human thymus. This clone was counted only a few times. In germline, CDR1 is MGHDK, CDR2 SYGVNS. CDR3 length: 13 amino acids. The ends were cut back, 7 bases at V and 5 bases at J, with 14 bases in the middle. Measured with immunoSEQ multiplex PCR; TCRdb has only the in-frame clones, and not every one. The sample contains about 710,000 clones, 70% to 90% of which appear only once. These data also featured in a second study, about human thymus T cells. That source notes: Resections from corrective heart surgery provided thymus tissue. What related research reported was that thymic repertoires overlapped highly among unrelated individuals.

The sequencing sample was made of thymocytes. The gene calls are TRBV25-1 and TRBJ2-5; TRBD2 might be the D (7 bases). This TCR derives from a boy under three years old with a congenital heart defect. Written as DNA, the CDR3 is TGTGCCAGCAAGGGGGGGGGCTTGGAGACCCAGTACTTC. Translated: CASKGGGLETQYF.